A selection of T cell receptor beta chains follows, all from one sample in a study of identical twins. MiXCR was run by TCRdb on the 5' RACE reads, yielding one entry per CDR3 protein. Of around 300,000 distinct CDR3 sequences in the sample, under 9% were seen once. These data were also reused for a study on yellow fever vaccine responses in identical twins.

The sequenced material came from memory (CD45RO+) T cells sorted from blood. The receptors were gathered from a woman aged 18 to 35 in good health. Both conserved end residues are part of each CDR3.

CDR3 length: 15
V gene: TRBV12-3/TRBV12-4
CDR3 protein: CASSPRTSPTGELFF

CDR3 length: 14
V gene: TRBV7-9
CDR3 protein: CASLTAGSTDTQYF

CDR3 length: 17
V gene: TRBV6-2/TRBV6-3
CDR3 protein: CASSMLFSQSAKNIQYF

CDR3 length: 16
V gene: TRBV5-1
CDR3 protein: CASSATSGGGTGELFF

CDR3 length: 17
V gene: TRBV28
CDR3 protein: CASSFIYGTSGYNEQFF

CDR3 length: 14
V gene: TRBV29-1
CDR3 protein: CSASTSGSSYEQYF

CDR3 length: 13
V gene: TRBV4-1
CDR3 protein: CASSSSLVETQYF

CDR3 length: 15
V gene: TRBV12-3/TRBV12-4
CDR3 protein: CASRHSDSRNTEAFF

CDR3 length: 15
V gene: TRBV5-4
CDR3 protein: CASSLDGRAQETQYF

CDR3 length: 14
V gene: TRBV6-5
CDR3 protein: CASSYSGQGPGAFF

CDR3 length: 17
V gene: TRBV2
CDR3 protein: CASSEGVTSGSRNEQYF

CDR3 length: 11
V gene: TRBV29-1
CDR3 protein: CSGGQGNEQFF

CDR3 length: 16
V gene: TRBV3-1
CDR3 protein: CASSQGTGLNNSPLHF

CDR3 length: 18
V gene: TRBV27
CDR3 protein: CASSLSGTAIFSGNTIYF

CDR3 length: 16
V gene: TRBV7-8
CDR3 protein: CASSLRSGIPAYEQYF

CDR3 length: 14
V gene: TRBV27
CDR3 protein: CASSFIAVGGELFF

CDR3 length: 14
V gene: TRBV2
CDR3 protein: CASRRGQGNSPLHF

CDR3 length: 13
V gene: TRBV5-1
CDR3 protein: CASRRGQQETQYF

CDR3 length: 13
V gene: TRBV4-2
CDR3 protein: CASSQDGTDIQYF

CDR3 length: 12
V gene: TRBV28
CDR3 protein: CASSGQEVGYTF

CDR3 length: 19
V gene: TRBV12-3/TRBV12-4
CDR3 protein: CASSPSRLAGASSTDTQYF

CDR3 length: 10
V gene: TRBV2
CDR3 protein: CASGGSIQYF

CDR3 length: 13
V gene: TRBV4-2
CDR3 protein: CASSGEPGNTIYF

CDR3 length: 14
V gene: TRBV3-1
CDR3 protein: CASSQGLGRGTQYF

CDR3 length: 16
V gene: TRBV9
CDR3 protein: CASSKSGAPGYNEQFF

CDR3 length: 15
V gene: TRBV19
CDR3 protein: CASTFPTSSYNEQFF

CDR3 length: 12
V gene: TRBV29-1
CDR3 protein: CSVVWGGEKLFF

CDR3 length: 15
V gene: TRBV3-1
CDR3 protein: CASSQGQGAFNEQYF

CDR3 length: 12
V gene: TRBV29-1
CDR3 protein: CSVVQTNYGYTF

CDR3 length: 15
V gene: TRBV27
CDR3 protein: CASSPDYFPYNEQFF

CDR3 length: 15
V gene: TRBV5-1
CDR3 protein: CASSWAGQGNYEQYF

CDR3 length: 14
V gene: TRBV24-1
CDR3 protein: CATRGQGSYNEQFF

CDR3 length: 14
V gene: TRBV6-1
CDR3 protein: CASSRTGNNQPQHF

CDR3 length: 11
V gene: TRBV5-6
CDR3 protein: CASSSDTEAFF

CDR3 length: 14
V gene: TRBV7-3
CDR3 protein: CASSLSFTVGEQYF

CDR3 length: 19
V gene: TRBV11-2
CDR3 protein: CASSLVGPREASLLGTQYF

CDR3 length: 16
V gene: TRBV2
CDR3 protein: CASSDGTVLSGNTIYF

CDR3 length: 15
V gene: TRBV10-3
CDR3 protein: CAISEFPGDTGELFF

CDR3 length: 16
V gene: TRBV4-2
CDR3 protein: CASSSQLAGGTDTQYF

CDR3 length: 15
V gene: TRBV19
CDR3 protein: CASPKRSAPQETQYF

CDR3 length: 14
V gene: TRBV12-3/TRBV12-4
CDR3 protein: CATLKTGNNSPLHF

CDR3 length: 12
V gene: TRBV3-1
CDR3 protein: CASSLKIGGYTF

CDR3 length: 13
V gene: TRBV29-1
CDR3 protein: CSGRLVENTEAFF

CDR3 length: 15
V gene: TRBV7-9
CDR3 protein: CASSLAGTSTGELFF

CDR3 length: 14
V gene: TRBV2
CDR3 protein: CASRVTGQPNEQFF